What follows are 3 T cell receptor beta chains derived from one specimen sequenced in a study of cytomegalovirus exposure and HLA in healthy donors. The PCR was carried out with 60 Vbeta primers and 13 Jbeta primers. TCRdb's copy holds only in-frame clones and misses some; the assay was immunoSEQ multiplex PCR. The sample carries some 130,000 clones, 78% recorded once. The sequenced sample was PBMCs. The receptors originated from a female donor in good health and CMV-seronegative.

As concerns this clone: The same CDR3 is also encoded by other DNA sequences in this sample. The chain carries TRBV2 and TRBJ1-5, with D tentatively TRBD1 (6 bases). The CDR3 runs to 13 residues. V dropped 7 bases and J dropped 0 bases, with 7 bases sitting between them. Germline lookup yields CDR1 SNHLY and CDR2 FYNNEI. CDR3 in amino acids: CASKGDSNQPQHF. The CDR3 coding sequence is TGTGCCAGCAAGGGGGATAGCAATCAGCCCCAGCATTTT.

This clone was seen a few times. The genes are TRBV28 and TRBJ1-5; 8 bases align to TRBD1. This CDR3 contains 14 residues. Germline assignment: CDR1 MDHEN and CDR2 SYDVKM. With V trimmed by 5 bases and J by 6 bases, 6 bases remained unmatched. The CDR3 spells CASSPGQAVQPQHF. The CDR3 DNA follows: TGTGCCAGCAGTCCGGGACAGGCAGTTCAGCCCCAGCATTTT.

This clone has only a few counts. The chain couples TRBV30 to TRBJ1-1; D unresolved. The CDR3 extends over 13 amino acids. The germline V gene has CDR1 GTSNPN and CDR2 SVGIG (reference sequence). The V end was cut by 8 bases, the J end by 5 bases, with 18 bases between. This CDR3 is CAETSGWETEAFF. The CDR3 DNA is TGTGCCGAGACAAGTGGGTGGGAGACTGAAGCTTTCTTT.